This T cell receptor (beta chain) was sequenced for a study of identical twins. TCRdb independently ran MiXCR on the 5' RACE reads; one entry per CDR3 protein. The data show about 700,000 distinct CDR3 sequences, around 6.1% seen once. V lost 8 bases and J lost 1, with 14 bases in between. Germline CDR1 SGHNT, CDR2 YENEEA. This CDR3 has 14 residues. This clonotype was seen a few times. Its antigen is undetermined. Overall study results and limits: Alpha sequences out of frame and shared by twins had excess low generation probability. Cross-sectional statistical analysis, not tracking of the same donors, underpinned the conclusions.

The gene calls are TRBV11-3 and TRBJ2-5; tentative D call: TRBD1 (6 bases). The source material was naive T cells sorted from blood. This clonotype originated in a man between 18 and 29 years old in good health. The CDR3 region is CASGLSDSQETQYF. The CDR3 region has the DNA TGTGCCAGCGGATTATCGGACAGCCAAGAGACCCAGTACTTC.